This TCR beta chain was captured in a study of blood T cells in healthy people across ages. The authors ran a second PCR of about 7 to 11 cycles using a sample-barcoded 5' primer and a J-beta primer mix. Each CDR3 protein is one row after TCRdb ran MiXCR on the 5' RACE reads. Of around 990,000 distinct CDR3 sequences in the sample, about 23% were seen once. CDR3 length equals 13 residues. The germline gives CDR1 LGHNA, CDR2 YNFKEQ. Trimming pared 2 bases from V and 6 bases from J, leaving 10 bases between. Another study also made use of these data, one on T cells of mothers and their children.

Material: blood. This receptor was taken from a girl aged 2 to 10 in good health. The V and J genes are TRBV4-2 and TRBJ1-1; no reliable D call. The CDR3: CASSQNGRSEAFF. The CDR3 region has the DNA TGTGCCAGCAGCCAAAATGGACGGTCTGAAGCTTTCTTT.